A selection of T cell receptor beta chains follows, all from one sample in a study of cytomegalovirus exposure and HLA in healthy donors. Repertoires were generated with immunoSEQ multiplex PCR, while TCRdb's copy carries only in-frame clones and drops some. The sample yields a few hundred thousand clones, approximately 90% seen once. The specimen was PBMCs. The receptors originated from a woman aged 18-29 years in good health and CMV-seronegative. CDR3s include the opening cysteine and the closing phenylalanine or tryptophan. The D gene is left open where the match is weak. Only some rows state a clone size, as once, few, many or a class for expanded clones.

V: TRBV11-2; D: NA; J: TRBJ2-7; size: NA; CDR3: CASSLWGGTSSYEQYF; DNA: TGTGCCAGCAGCTTATGGGGCGGGACCAGCTCCTACGAGCAGTACTTC
V: TRBV7-6; D: TRBD2; J: TRBJ2-1; size: NA; CDR3: CASTAGGLHEQFF; DNA: TGTGCCAGCACAGCGGGAGGTTTACATGAGCAGTTCTTC
V: TRBV7-6; D: TRBD1; J: TRBJ1-4; size: NA; CDR3: CASSLGGQGWEKLFF; DNA: TGTGCCAGCAGCTTAGGGGGACAGGGTTGGGAAAAACTGTTTTTT
V: TRBV5-1; D: TRBD2; J: TRBJ2-5; size: NA; CDR3: CASSLGGGLAKETQYF; DNA: TGCGCCAGCAGCTTGGGGGGCGGACTAGCGAAAGAGACCCAGTACTTC
V: TRBV19; D: NA; J: TRBJ2-7; size: few; CDR3: CASSFNYEQYF; DNA: TGTGCCAGTAGTTTCAACTACGAGCAGTACTTC
V: TRBV4-1; D: NA; J: TRBJ1-1; size: NA; CDR3: CASSQPTGMNTEAFF; DNA: TGCGCCAGCAGCCAACCGACGGGAATGAACACTGAAGCTTTCTTT
V: TRBV28; D: NA; J: TRBJ2-7; size: NA; CDR3: CASSLQGGPYEQYF; DNA: TGTGCCAGCAGTTTACAAGGGGGACCCTACGAGCAGTACTTC
V: TRBV28; D: NA; J: TRBJ2-6; size: NA; CDR3: CASSLLASGANVLTF; DNA: TGTGCCAGCAGTTTATTGGCCTCTGGGGCCAACGTCCTGACTTTC
V: TRBV28; D: TRBD1; J: TRBJ1-2; size: NA; CDR3: CASSPHRGFPGYTF; DNA: TGTGCCAGCAGTCCGCACAGGGGTTTCCCTGGCTACACCTTC
V: TRBV25-1; D: NA; J: TRBJ2-1; size: NA; CDR3: CASGPTGTQEQFF; DNA: TGTGCCAGCGGACCGACCGGGACTCAAGAGCAGTTCTTC